What follows is one T cell receptor (beta chain) and its context. The table lists this clonotype with a count of one. The antigen it binds to is not known. The input lacks base qualities; no much larger clone sits a single base away. One read represents weak support. This entry belongs to a study of blood T cells in healthy people across ages (dated by TCRdb to between 2015 and 2017). Describing the broader study: In model experiments, roughly one uniquely barcoded TCR beta cDNA molecule per two T cells was captured by template switching. The study measured age-related changes in TCR beta repertoire diversity using deep sequencing normalized with unique cDNA molecular identifiers. Donors of different ages were randomly distributed across sequencing lanes to avoid experimental bias. The study analyzed two additional independent replicas of 1 million unique cDNA reads from the same blood draw for two donors, one aged 18 to 29 and one aged 80 or older. Four age groups were formed from the donors: young (average approximately 15 years), middle-aged (approximately 40), aged (over 55) and long-lived (more than 75).

What the study reported, not specific to this receptor: A strong correlation was found between observed TCR beta diversity and the percentage of naive T cells measured by flow cytometry. Estimates of total diversity from one million sequenced T cells were regarded as lower bounds and underestimates. Compared with the aged group, the long-lived group had more naive CD4+ T cells, fewer expanded clones and increased TCR diversity, suggesting age selection. Donor CMV infection status was unknown, potentially confounding age-related changes in expanded clonotypes. Bulk unsorted PBMC profiling prevented conclusive comparison of naive and antigen-experienced compartments. As age increased, observed TCR beta diversity per million T cells dropped in a roughly linear way, and a significant reduction was already evident by age about 40.

Systemically healthy Caucasian individuals from Russia, 35 to 50 in total and aged about 6 to 95 years, were included as donors. Roughly 10 milliliters of peripheral blood were drawn from each donor into EDTA-treated Vacutainer tubes. Ficoll-Paque density-gradient centrifugation was used to isolate PBMCs, with at least 6.5 million per sample. Total RNA, at least 6 micrograms per sample, was extracted from PBMCs with Trizol reagent. The percentages of naive CD45RAhigh/CD27high T cells were determined by flow cytometry on a PBMC aliquot from every donor. The germline V gene gives CDR1 as SGHDN and CDR2 as FVKESK. The CDR3 starts with the cysteine, ends with the phenylalanine, and has 12 residues. The entry retains the CDR3 DNA only, 36 bases that are in frame from base 1. The V and J ends are trimmed by 4 bases and 3 bases, leaving 6 bases between them. Library preparation used 5' RACE. Sequencing took place on an Illumina HiSeq 2500. A second PCR of about 7 to 12 cycles was run with a J-beta primer mix and a sample-barcoded 5' primer. Each TCR beta cDNA molecule received a unique molecular identifier from a template-switch 5' adaptor carrying 12 random nucleotides. Each sample yielded at least 2.5 million CDR3-containing paired-end reads. The Mint cDNA synthesis kit, primed by a TRBC-specific oligonucleotide, was used to synthesize first-strand cDNA from all RNA. Following uracil-DNA glycosylase treatment, a first 18-cycle PCR with universal primers M1SS and BC2_uni_R was performed on all cDNA. The authors processed their data as follows. Each sample was normalized by randomly selecting 1 million high-quality reads, each carrying a distinct molecular identifier. Reads with shared molecular identifiers were discarded instead of being binned into consensus sequences. MiTCR, with a Q25 quality threshold and the strictest error-elimination algorithm, was used for CDR3 identification, clonotype clustering and error correction. A nonparametric unseen species model with Euler transformation was used to estimate lower-bound total TCR beta diversity. TCRdb took the public reads, trimmed them with fastp at Q25, ran MiXCR for clone calling and kept in-frame beta chains. A single entry per CDR3 protein holds the most common genes and DNA from its merged rows. Here the V and J calls rest on TCRdb's processing, not on the authors' analysis. This sample is represented by fewer than 800,000 distinct CDR3 sequences; 45% to 50% of them were singletons. Roughly 31% of the sample rests with the top ten.

The sequencing input was blood. The chain uses TRBV14 and TRBJ1-1; the D gene is perhaps TRBD1, on 5 matching bases. The origin of this receptor is a woman aged 60-75 years in good health. The DNA sequence follows: TGTGCCAGCAGCCGACAGTACACTGAAGCTTTCTTT. Its protein product is CASSRQYTEAFF.